This TCR beta chain was found in a study of glioma-infiltrating T cells after dendritic cell vaccination. Turning to the study itself: Monocyte-derived dendritic cells, cultured six to seven days with IL-4 and GM-CSF, were pulsed with autologous tumor lysate. At biweekly intervals, patients got three intradermal dendritic cell vaccine injections. Study-wide results and limits: Estimated pretreatment TIL content predicted outcome after dendritic cell vaccination.

The table came from immunoSEQ multiplex PCR; TCRdb's copy has only in-frame clones and leaves some out. The sample has about 58,000 clones, roughly 80% seen once. On this clone: The target antigen is unknown.

Time point in this sample: after dendritic cell vaccination, including at tumor progression/relapse. No glioblastoma patient carried an isocitrate dehydrogenase mutation. The sequence was collected from a human donor with glioblastoma. Specimen: blood, collected after dendritic cell vaccination.

CDR3 loop: CASIPPRQGPSYEQYF. The DNA of the CDR3 is TGTGCCAGTATCCCCCCCCGCCAGGGCCCTTCCTACGAGCAGTACTTC. The V call is TRBV19, the J call TRBJ2-7; D is possibly TRBD1 (5 bases). The CDR3 sequence is 16 residues long. The ends were cut back, 7 bases at V and 1 base at J, with 20 bases in the middle. Germline V gene lookup returns CDR1 LNHDA and CDR2 SQIVND (reference sequence).